One sample yielded the 22 T cell receptor beta chains listed below, sequenced in a study of glioma-infiltrating T cells after dendritic cell vaccination listed by TCRdb under 2016. The library relied on the immunoSEQ multiplex PCR assay. TCRdb limited this immuneACCESS table to in-frame rearrangements with V and J called. A share of clones is missing; checked studies link under half to unresolved V genes, and the rest is unexplained. This sample comprises roughly 56,000 clones, about 84% of them detected only once. The ten largest clones take up roughly 8.8% of the sample. This specimen's time point label, interpreted: after dendritic cell vaccination, including at tumor progression/relapse. The sample in question was blood, obtained after dendritic cell vaccination. The receptors here all came from a human donor with glioblastoma.

J is TRBJ1-2 and V is TRBV7-2; TRBD1 agrees at 10 bases. The germline gives CDR1 SGHTA, CDR2 FQGNSA. Trimming cost V 7 bases and J 4 bases; bases outside gene matches: 9. The CDR3 consists of 15 residues. CDR3: CASTVDRGQGYGYTF. CDR3 bases: TGTGCCAGCACTGTAGACAGGGGGCAAGGCTATGGCTACACCTTC. Drawing the rest from reference TRBV7-2 and TRBJ1-2, the complete variable domain is GAGVSQSPSNKVTEKGKDVELRCDPISGHTALYWYRQSLGQGLEFLIYFQGNSAPDKSGLPSDRFSAERTGGSVSTLTIQRTQQEDSAVYLCASTVDRGQGYGYTFGSGTRLTVV.

The chain couples TRBV27 to TRBJ1-5; maybe TRBD1 (6 bases). This CDR3 contains 16 residues. V was pared by 5 bases and J by 7 bases, with 21 bases between. CDR1 is MNHEY and CDR2 is SMNVEV in the germline V gene (reference sequence). The chain's CDR3 is CASSQSPTGRGQPQHF. DNA of the CDR3: TGTGCCAGCAGTCAATCCCCCACAGGGAGAGGCCAGCCCCAGCATTTT.

The V call is TRBV11-2, the J call TRBJ1-2; maybe TRBD1 (6 bases). The CDR3 runs 13 residues. Germline loops: CDR1 SGHAT, CDR2 FQNNGV. V was cut by 3 bases and J by 4 bases, with 9 bases left in between. In DNA form, the CDR3 reads TGTGCCAGCAGCTTCAGGGGACCCTATGGCTACACCTTC. This sequence encodes CASSFRGPYGYTF.

V is TRBV7-2 and J is TRBJ2-7, with TRBD2 matching over 9 bases. Germline CDR1 SGHTA, CDR2 FQGNSA. This CDR3 region has 13 residues. After removal of 4 bases from V and 5 bases from J, the junction contained 3 bases not matched to a gene. CDR3 DNA: TGTGCCAGCAGCTCGGGGACTAGCAACGAGCAGTACTTC. Translation: CASSSGTSNEQYF.

In its sample, this clone was seen once. V and J are TRBV4-3 and TRBJ2-1; the match to TRBD2 covers 8 bases. CDR1 LGHNA and CDR2 YSLEER come from the germline V gene. This CDR3 spans 14 amino acids. The V gene end was trimmed by 0 bases and the J gene end by 8 bases; junction bases not matched to a gene: 3. CDR3 sequence reads: CASSQEGLVDEQFF. The CDR3 bases are TGCGCCAGCAGCCAAGAGGGACTAGTCGATGAGCAGTTCTTC.

This rearrangement joins TRBV19 to TRBJ2-3; no clear D gene. V was shortened by 10 bases and J by 5 bases, with 10 bases between the two germline ends. Looked up from germline, CDR1 is LNHDA and CDR2 is SQIVND (reference sequence). The CDR3 is made up of 11 amino acids. CDR3 residues: CATTVGDTQYF. DNA for the CDR3: TGTGCCACCACAGTGGGAGATACGCAGTATTTT.

The genes are TRBV7-2 and TRBJ2-3, with 9 bases matching TRBD1. The CDR3 covers 15 residues. V was clipped by 5 bases and J by 2 bases; unmatched bases: 5. The germline V gene has CDR1 SGHTA and CDR2 FQGNSA. DNA for the CDR3: TGTGCCAGCAGCCGACAGGGGGGCTTCACAGATACGCAGTATTTT. As protein: CASSRQGGFTDTQYF.

This clone came up once. This chain uses TRBV30 with TRBJ2-3; 14 positions agree with TRBD2. This CDR3 region has 14 residues. J was trimmed by 4 bases and V by 3 bases; bases with no gene match: 0. The germline gives CDR1 GTSNPN, CDR2 SVGIG (reference sequence). The CDR3 here is CAWRTSGGADTQYF. CDR3 coding DNA: TGTGCCTGGAGGACTAGCGGGGGGGCAGATACGCAGTATTTT.

The rearrangement uses TRBV7-8 and TRBJ1-4; possible D gene TRBD1, 6 bases. CDR1 SGHVS and CDR2 FQNEAQ come from the germline V gene. Trimming shortened V by 6 bases and J by 8 bases, and 19 bases separated the two germline ends. The CDR3 is 15 residues long. The CDR3 is CASSQEGTWNEKLFF. In DNA, the CDR3 is TGTGCCAGCAGTCAAGAAGGGACATGGAACGAAAAACTGTTTTTT. Using reference TRBV7-8 and TRBJ1-4 for the parts outside the CDR3, the full variable domain is GAGVSQSPRYKVAKRGQDVALRCDPISGHVSLFWYQQALGQGPEFLTYFQNEAQLDKSGLPSDRFFAERPEGSVSTLKIQRTQQEDSAVYLCASSQEGTWNEKLFFGSGTQLSVL.

J is TRBJ1-1 and V is TRBV7-9; 7 nucleotides match TRBD1. Germline assignment: CDR1 SEHNR and CDR2 FQNEAQ (reference sequence). The CDR3 sequence is 13 residues long. J gave up 6 bases and V 5 bases, and 6 bases lay outside the gene matches. The CDR3 region is CASSPWTGPEAFF. CDR3 DNA sequence: TGTGCCAGCAGCCCCTGGACAGGTCCTGAAGCTTTCTTT.

The V and J genes are TRBV6-5 and TRBJ2-3; perhaps TRBD2 as D (6 bases). There are 14 residues in the CDR3. Germline V gene data show CDR1 as MNHEY and CDR2 as SVGAGI. Between the trimmed V and J ends, which lost 6 bases and 2 bases, there was a span of 12 bases. The CDR3 nucleotides are TGTGCCAGCAGGCGCGGGATTAACACAGATACGCAGTATTTT. The encoded protein is CASRRGINTDTQYF.

The gene calls are TRBV11-1 and TRBJ2-3; 13 bases match TRBD2. The J segment lost 4 bases and the V segment lost 5 bases, leaving 15 bases of the junction unmatched. The CDR3 loop spans 19 amino acids. From germline, CDR1 is SGHAT and CDR2 FQDESV (reference sequence). The DNA for the CDR3 is TGTGCCAGCAGCACCTCCTACACTAGCGGGGGGGCCGGGGCAGATACGCAGTATTTT. It yields the protein CASSTSYTSGGAGADTQYF.

The chain has TRBV7-3 and TRBJ2-3; no reliable D call. The CDR3 length is 15 residues. From germline, CDR1 is SGHTA and CDR2 FQGTGA. V was trimmed by 2 bases and J by 1 base, leaving 10 bases between them. The CDR3, as DNA: TGTGCCAGCAGCTTAGAGGCTTCACGCACAGATACGCAGTATTTT. It yields the protein CASSLEASRTDTQYF.

In nucleotides, the CDR3 is TGCAGCGTAATGCGACAGCAAGAGACCCAGTACTTC. As protein: CSVMRQQETQYF. The chain recombines TRBV29-1 with TRBJ2-5; D perhaps matches TRBD1 (5 bases). Deletions cut 6 bases from V and 2 bases from J, with 10 bases between. Germline assignment: CDR1 SQVTM and CDR2 ANQGSEA. This CDR3 spans 12 amino acids.

Only one count was recorded for this clone. V usage is TRBV5-6 and J usage is TRBJ1-3, with D possibly being TRBD1 (5 bases). The V gene's germline CDR1 is SGHDT and CDR2 YYEEEE. Trimming left V 0 bases short and J 0 bases short, with 10 bases between. CDR3 length: 16 residues. In DNA form, the CDR3 reads TGTGCCAGCAGCTTGGCCTACAGGAGCTCTGGAAACACCATATATTTT. Its translation is CASSLAYRSSGNTIYF.

The chain joins TRBV4-3 to TRBJ1-3; D is uncertain. Germline V gene data show CDR1 as LGHNA and CDR2 as YSLEER. This CDR3 has 17 residues. The V end lost 1 base, the J end lost 1 base, and 14 bases lay between the germline ends. CDR3 DNA sequence: TGCGCCAGCAGCCAAGTGGTAGTGAACCCGTCTGGAAACACCATATATTTT. The encoded protein is CASSQVVVNPSGNTIYF.

The V and J genes are TRBV4-2 and TRBJ1-6; 9 bases align to TRBD1. The CDR3 covers 17 residues. The V gene end was trimmed by 5 bases and the J gene end by 5 bases; junction bases not matched to a gene: 10. CDR1 and CDR2 from the germline V gene are LGHNA and YNFKEQ. This CDR3 reads CASSNRDRAADNSPLHF. CDR3 nucleotide sequence: TGTGCCAGCAGCAACCGGGACAGGGCCGCTGATAATTCACCCCTCCACTTT.

The chain employs TRBV5-6 and TRBJ1-2; 8 positions agree with TRBD1. This CDR3 has 15 amino acids. With V trimmed by 0 bases and J by 5 bases, 6 bases remained unmatched. Germline loops: CDR1 SGHDT, CDR2 YYEEEE. For the CDR3, the DNA is TGTGCCAGCAGCTTGGCCAGACAGGGGATATATGGCTACACCTTC. Residues: CASSLARQGIYGYTF.

The rearrangement links TRBV7-8 to TRBJ2-7; 9 bases match TRBD2. This CDR3 comprises 15 residues. V was pared by 1 base and J by 2 bases, with 3 bases of the junction left unmatched. The germline V gene encodes CDR1 SGHVS and CDR2 FQNEAQ. For the CDR3, the DNA is TGTGCCAGCAGCTTAGTAACTAGCGGGCCCTACGAGCAGTACTTC. Residues: CASSLVTSGPYEQYF.

V and J are TRBV4-2 and TRBJ2-3, with no clear D. V was shortened by 2 bases and J by 3 bases, with 18 bases between the two germline ends. The CDR3 contains 17 residues. In germline, CDR1 is LGHNA, CDR2 YNFKEQ. CDR3 in amino acids: CASSQLNRLENTDTQYF. The CDR3, as DNA: TGTGCCAGCAGCCAATTAAATCGGCTAGAAAATACAGATACGCAGTATTTT.

CDR3 bases: TGTGCCAGCAGCCCCAGGACAGGGGAGTTCGGGGAGCTGTTTTTT. It translates to CASSPRTGEFGELFF. The chain links TRBV6-5 to TRBJ2-2, with 9 bases lining up with TRBD1. Germline values: CDR1 MNHEY, CDR2 SVGAGI. V dropped 6 bases and J dropped 7; count of bases not matched to a gene: 9. This CDR3 is 15 amino acids long.

This chain connects TRBV9 to TRBJ1-2; D gene uncertain. Germline CDR1 and CDR2: SGDLS and YYNGEE. Trimming stripped 3 bases from V and 5 bases from J, with 8 bases between. The CDR3 has 12 residues. CDR3 DNA sequence: TGTGCCAGCAGCGGGGAGATATATGGCTACACCTTC. It translates to CASSGEIYGYTF.